The entry that follows covers one T cell receptor beta chain sequence. Its antigen remains unidentified. The sample originates from a study of PD-1 blockade in classical Hodgkin lymphoma. Findings of the study overall: Significant TCR diversity gains by C4D1 occurred in CD4+ but not CD8+ cells.

Germline V lookup: CDR1 SGHNT, CDR2 YYREEE (reference sequence). Trimming removed 4 bases at V and 2 bases at J, with 16 bases between. The CDR3 sequence is 15 residues long. Time point here: cycle 4 day 1 (C4D1), after 5 to 7 weeks of nivolumab. Exposure to brentuximab vedotin varied, and each patient had relapsed following autologous stem cell transplantation. Only in-frame clones appear in the TCRdb table, and some are missing; sequencing was by immunoSEQ multiplex PCR. The profile shows about 7,600 clones, about 80% of them singletons. The chain recombines TRBV5-4 with TRBJ2-7; tentatively, D is TRBD2 (6 bases). The source was peripheral blood mononuclear cells (PBMCs), collected before the fourth cycle of nivolumab. The sequence was collected from a human donor with classical Hodgkin lymphoma. CDR3 nucleotide sequence: TGTGCCAGCAGCCACAAAGTAGCGGCGCCCTACGAGCAGTACTTC. Its translation: CASSHKVAAPYEQYF.